The 27 T cell receptor beta chains given below trace back to one sample, sequenced in a study of cytomegalovirus exposure and HLA in healthy donors. Primers: 60 Vbeta forward and 13 Jbeta reverse. Some clones are missing from TCRdb's copy, which holds only in-frame ones; the method was immunoSEQ multiplex PCR. The data show 110,000 to 150,000 clones, with 73% seen just once and 13% to 15% held by the top ten. The sample taken for sequencing was PBMCs. All receptors come from a human donor in good health.

This clone occurred once. This chain uses TRBV5-1 with TRBJ2-1; possibly TRBD1 for D (6 bases). Trimming removed 10 bases from V and 8 bases from J, with 22 bases in between. The germline CDR1 and CDR2 sequences are SGHRS and YFSETQ. There are 14 residues in the CDR3. In nucleotides, the CDR3 is TGCGCCTCACAAACTACAGGGCAGGGCGATGAGCAGTTCTTC. This encodes CASQTTGQGDEQFF.

On this clone: Other DNA sequences in the same sample also yield this CDR3. The chain has TRBV7-9 and TRBJ1-4; weak D call: TRBD1 (5 bases). V shed 5 bases and J shed 10 bases, with 11 bases lying between them. The germline CDR1 and CDR2 sequences are SEHNR and FQNEAQ (reference sequence). The CDR3 is 12 amino acids. For the CDR3, the DNA is TGTGCCAGCAGCCCGGGCGGGGGAAAACTGTTTTTT. It codes for CASSPGGGKLFF.

The CDR3 DNA follows: TGCGCCAGCAGCCATTCACTTGACAATGAGCAGTTCTTC. Protein sequence: CASSHSLDNEQFF. This chain links TRBV4-1 with TRBJ2-1; D ambiguous. CDR3 length: 13 amino acids. The V gene's germline CDR1 is MGHRA and CDR2 YSYEKL. V gave up 3 bases and J gave up 5 bases, with 8 bases separating them.

The J gene is TRBJ2-2, the V gene TRBV5-1; TRBD2 aligns across 15 bases. The ends lost 0 bases at V and 0 bases at J; junction bases unmatched: 3. The CDR3 is 19 residues long. The germline V gene encodes CDR1 SGHRS and CDR2 YFSETQ. The chain's CDR3 is CASSLGTSGRASNTGELFF. CDR3 DNA sequence: TGCGCCAGCAGCTTGGGGACTAGCGGGAGGGCCTCGAACACCGGGGAGCTGTTTTTT.

The V gene is TRBV5-1, the J gene TRBJ1-1; TRBD1 might be the D (5 bases). This CDR3 region has 16 residues. Deletions cut 5 bases from V and 1 base from J, with 18 bases between. CDR1 and CDR2 (germline): SGHRS, YFSETQ. The CDR3 nucleotides are TGCGCCAGCAGACCCGGCGGGGGGTCCTGGAACACTGAAGCTTTCTTT. Amino acids: CASRPGGGSWNTEAFF.

The chain couples TRBV7-8 to TRBJ2-4; tentative D call: TRBD1 (6 bases). Deletions cut 5 bases from V and 8 bases from J, with 13 bases between. Germline CDR1 SGHVS, CDR2 FQNEAQ. This CDR3 comprises 13 residues. CDR3 nucleotide sequence: TGTGCCAGCAGCCACAGGGAGAGGGACATTCAGTACTTC. This codes for CASSHRERDIQYF.

CDR3 DNA: TGTGCCACCAGCAGAGGGGACAGAGGTTACGAGCAGTACTTC. It encodes CATSRGDRGYEQYF. V usage is TRBV15 and J usage is TRBJ2-7, with 7 bases identical to TRBD1. J was trimmed by 4 bases and V by 1 base; bases with no gene match: 4. Germline CDR1 reads LNHNV; CDR2 reads YYDKDF (reference sequence). The CDR3 totals 14 residues.

V and J are TRBV7-3 and TRBJ2-1; the match to TRBD2 covers 8 bases. Germline assignment: CDR1 SGHTA and CDR2 FQGTGA. J was trimmed by 7 bases and V by 5 bases; bases with no gene match: 4. The CDR3 is 13 amino acids. The CDR3 DNA follows: TGTGCCAGCAGCCCCCTAGCGGGTAATGAGCAGTTCTTC. Its translation: CASSPLAGNEQFF.

This chain joins TRBV27 and TRBJ1-1, with D possibly TRBD1 on 5 matching bases. V lost 2 bases, J lost 1 base, and 11 bases lay in between. This CDR3 region has 15 residues. CDR1 and CDR2 from the germline V gene are MNHEY and SMNVEV (reference sequence). The CDR3 sequence: CASSLPGRANTEAFF. As DNA, the CDR3 is TGTGCCAGCAGTTTACCAGGGAGGGCGAACACTGAAGCTTTCTTT.

The chain couples TRBV6-5 to TRBJ2-5; 10 nucleotides align to TRBD1. V dropped 0 bases and J dropped 5; count of bases not matched to a gene: 3. CDR1 and CDR2 from the germline V gene are MNHEY and SVGAGI. CDR3 length equals 15 residues. The CDR3 region has the DNA TGTGCCAGCAGTTACTCGGACAGGGGGTCTGAGACCCAGTACTTC. Translated: CASSYSDRGSETQYF.

The V call is TRBV5-1, the J call TRBJ2-2, with D maybe TRBD2 (6 bases). Trimming shortened V by 4 bases and J by 0 bases, and 13 bases separated the two germline ends. Germline loops: CDR1 SGHRS, CDR2 YFSETQ. This CDR3 is 16 amino acids long. The CDR3 DNA reads TGCGCCAGCAGCGTTAGCGGAGGCTCGAACACCGGGGAGCTGTTTTTT. Its translation: CASSVSGGSNTGELFF.

The V and J genes are TRBV2 and TRBJ2-4; TRBD1 agrees at 11 bases. Per the germline V gene, CDR1 is SNHLY and CDR2 is FYNNEI. V shed 8 bases, J shed 1 base, and the junction held 4 bases outside the gene matches. This CDR3 is built from 15 residues. The CDR3 DNA reads TGTGCCAGCGGACAGGGGGCGAGTGCCAAAAACATTCAGTACTTC. Its translation is CASGQGASAKNIQYF.

This sequence joins TRBV10-2 and TRBJ2-3, with 7 nucleotides matching TRBD2. CDR3 length equals 17 residues. Trimming removed 9 bases from V and 4 bases from J; junction bases left unmatched: 19. Germline values: CDR1 WSHSY, CDR2 SAAADI. The CDR3 loop is CARGLVRGPRWADTQYF. The CDR3 nucleotides read TGCGCCAGAGGACTAGTGAGAGGACCCCGATGGGCAGATACGCAGTATTTT.

This chain joins TRBV29-1 and TRBJ1-1; TRBD1 matches at 7 bases. V dropped 7 bases and J dropped 4; count of bases not matched to a gene: 6. CDR1 is SQVTM and CDR2 is ANQGSEA in the germline V gene. The CDR3 has 12 amino acids. CDR3 protein: CSAGTVGTEAFF. As DNA, the CDR3 is TGCAGCGCCGGGACAGTTGGCACTGAAGCTTTCTTT. Using reference TRBV29-1 and TRBJ1-1 for the parts outside the CDR3, the full variable domain is SAVISQKPSRDICQRGTSLTIQCQVDSQVTMMFWYRQQPGQSLTLIATANQGSEATYESGFVIDKFPISRPNLTFSTLTVSNMSPEDSSIYLCSAGTVGTEAFFGQGTRLTVV.

This CDR3 is CAWTTGGADTQYF. Here the CDR3 DNA reads TGTGCCTGGACTACAGGGGGCGCAGATACGCAGTATTTT. The J gene is TRBJ2-3, the V gene TRBV30; TRBD1 matches at 9 bases. Unmatched junction bases numbered 3, after V lost 4 bases and J lost 4 bases. The V gene's germline CDR1 is GTSNPN and CDR2 SVGIG (reference sequence). The CDR3 contains 13 residues.

CDR3 DNA sequence: TGCAGCGCAAGCAGGGATTCCTACAATGAGCAGTTCTTC. This encodes CSASRDSYNEQFF. The chain has TRBV29-1 and TRBJ2-1; a weak D match, TRBD1 (5 bases). This CDR3 contains 13 residues. CDR1 is SQVTM, CDR2 ANQGSEA, per germline. Trimming pared 7 bases from V and 1 base from J, leaving 11 bases between.

The chain couples TRBV6-6 to TRBJ1-6; 7 bases are shared with TRBD1. The germline CDR1 and CDR2 sequences are MNHNY and SVGAGI (reference sequence). The trim removed 2 bases at V and 13 bases at J, leaving 8 bases unmatched. CDR3 length equals 14 residues. The DNA of the CDR3 is TGTGCCAGCAGTTACCGGGACAGATTCAATCCCCTCCACTTT. Translating gives CASSYRDRFNPLHF.

The count of this clone is one. The CDR3 region is CAAPNPISYEQYF. The CDR3 bases are TGTGCCGCTCCTAATCCGATATCCTACGAGCAGTACTTC. The chain joins TRBV6-1 to TRBJ2-7; D not resolved. The CDR3 has 13 residues. The ends were cut back, 11 bases at V and 1 base at J, with 15 bases in the middle. In germline, CDR1 is MNHNS, CDR2 SASEGT.

The chain joins TRBV2 to TRBJ1-2, with 7 positions matching TRBD1. Trimming took 6 bases from V and 5 from J; bases not matched to a gene: 9. The CDR3 is 14 residues long. Germline-derived CDR1 and CDR2 are SNHLY and FYNNEI. CDR3 nucleotides: TGTGCCAGCAGAAGAACAGGGGTTGGGTATGGCTACACCTTC. It translates to CASRRTGVGYGYTF. The full variable domain, its missing parts supplied by reference TRBV2 and TRBJ1-2, is EPEVTQTPSHQVTQMGQEVILRCVPISNHLYFYWYRQILGQKVEFLVSFYNNEISEKSEIFDDQFSVERPDGSNFTLKIRSTKLEDSAMYFCASRRTGVGYGYTFGSGTRLTVV.

The genes are TRBV7-2 and TRBJ2-7; 7 bases map to TRBD2. Trimming at V came to 5 bases and at J to 6 bases, leaving 10 bases not matched to a gene. In germline, CDR1 is SGHTA, CDR2 FQGNSA. The length of the CDR3 is 14 residues. The CDR3 bases are TGTGCCAGCAGCGCAAGGACTAGTGGGGGCGAGCAGTACTTC. Its translation is CASSARTSGGEQYF.

The chain recombines TRBV2 with TRBJ2-2; TRBD1 is a possible D gene (5 bases). CDR3 size: 16 residues. CDR1 SNHLY and CDR2 FYNNEI come from the germline V gene. V was pared by 3 bases and J by 3 bases, with 14 bases between. The CDR3 here is CASSDEAGMDTGELFF. The CDR3 region has the DNA TGTGCCAGCAGTGATGAGGCAGGGATGGACACCGGGGAGCTGTTTTTT.

J is TRBJ2-5 and V is TRBV6-5, with D perhaps TRBD2 (7 bases). V shed 2 bases and J shed 5 bases, with 12 bases lying between them. Germline lookup yields CDR1 MNHEY and CDR2 SVGAGI. This CDR3 spans 14 amino acids. The CDR3 is CASSYGGAAETQYF. The CDR3 DNA is TGTGCCAGCAGTTACGGGGGGGCCGCTGAGACCCAGTACTTC.

The chain is built from TRBV10-3 and TRBJ2-3; maybe TRBD1 (6 bases). V dropped 5 bases and J dropped 4 bases, with 13 bases sitting between them. Per the germline V gene, CDR1 is ENHRY and CDR2 is SYGVKD. The CDR3 is 14 amino acids. CDR3 protein: CAISPWGQADTQYF. The DNA for the CDR3 is TGTGCCATCAGTCCATGGGGGCAAGCAGATACGCAGTATTTT.

This clone was picked up one time. The V and J genes are TRBV6-5 and TRBJ1-1, with a possible D match to TRBD1 (6 bases). The germline V gene encodes CDR1 MNHEY and CDR2 SVGAGI. CDR3 length: 15 residues. V lost 7 bases and J lost 3, with 18 bases in between. The CDR3 DNA sequence: TGTGCCAGCATCCTTAACAGGGAATTGGACACTGAAGCTTTCTTT. Translated, it gives CASILNRELDTEAFF.

V is TRBV29-1 and J is TRBJ2-2, with 9 bases identical to TRBD1. V was pared by 6 bases and J by 6 bases, with 11 bases of the junction left unmatched. CDR3 length equals 15 residues. Germline loops: CDR1 SQVTM, CDR2 ANQGSEA. The CDR3 here is CSVTSGTGTAGELFF. DNA of the CDR3: TGCAGCGTCACGAGCGGGACAGGGACGGCCGGGGAGCTGTTTTTT.

In this sample, this clone turned up a few times. The gene calls are TRBV7-9 and TRBJ2-1; TRBD2 might be the D (6 bases). V lost 1 base, J lost 8 bases, and 15 bases lay in between. CDR1 and CDR2 (germline): SEHNR, FQNEAQ (reference sequence). This CDR3 comprises 15 residues. The chain's CDR3 is CASSLEGAGGYEQFF. CDR3 DNA: TGTGCCAGCAGCTTAGAAGGAGCGGGTGGATATGAGCAGTTCTTC. Full variable domain (outside the CDR3, taken from reference TRBV7-9 and TRBJ2-1): DTGVSQNPRHKITKRGQNVTFRCDPISEHNRLYWYRQTLGQGPEFLTYFQNEAQLEKSRLLSDRFSAERPKGSFSTLEIQRTEQGDSAMYLCASSLEGAGGYEQFFGPGTRLTVL.

This chain connects TRBV29-1 to TRBJ2-6, with D possibly being TRBD1 (6 bases). V was shortened by 8 bases and J by 0 bases, with 14 bases between the two germline ends. Germline loops: CDR1 SQVTM, CDR2 ANQGSEA. CDR3 length: 15 amino acids. The CDR3 reads CSIRDIGSGANVLTF. The CDR3 DNA sequence: TGCAGCATCCGGGACATCGGCTCTGGGGCCAACGTCCTGACTTTC.